The following is a TCR beta chain sequence with its context. TCRdb's table, derived via immunoSEQ multiplex PCR, lists solely in-frame clones and lacks some. The table lists roughly 330,000 clones, around 86% of them singletons. This sample is part of a study of blood T cell repertoires in COVID-19. This CDR3 is built from 15 residues. Between the trimmed V and J ends, which lost 3 bases and 0 bases, there was a span of 12 bases. Germline assignment: CDR1 MDHEN and CDR2 SYDVKM. The origin of this receptor is a woman in her forties or fifties with acute or convalescent COVID-19. Material: peripheral blood. V is TRBV28 and J is TRBJ2-7; weak D call: TRBD2 (6 bases). The CDR3 reads CASSFLRGSSYEQYF. DNA for the CDR3: TGTGCCAGCAGTTTTTTGCGGGGCAGCTCCTACGAGCAGTACTTC.